This entry lists 2 T cell receptor beta chains sequenced from one sample in a study of CD8+ T cells in alopecia areata. This sample's treatment: oral pan-JAK inhibitor, 5-10 mg twice daily. cDNA serving as the sequencing template came from extracted, reverse transcribed RNA. Sequenced by immunoSEQ multiplex PCR; TCRdb stores in-frame clones only, minus some. The repertoire holds about 210,000 clones, with roughly 44% as singletons. Sequenced here: CD4+ T cells sorted from blood, sampled at roughly week 36, from a patient treated with tofacitinib. All receptors derive from a human donor with alopecia areata.

V usage is TRBV7-9 and J usage is TRBJ1-2; D is uncertain. Trimming pared 4 bases from V and 6 bases from J, leaving 9 bases between. This CDR3 is 12 amino acids long. CDR1 and CDR2 from the germline V gene are SEHNR and FQNEAQ (reference sequence). The CDR3 DNA is TGTGCCAGCAGCTCACGACCGAATGGCTACACCTTC. It translates to CASSSRPNGYTF.

This clone has just a few counts. The chain joins TRBV7-2 to TRBJ1-2, with unresolved D. Germline V gene sequence: CDR1 SGHTA, CDR2 FQGNSA. The CDR3 runs to 14 residues. Between the trimmed V and J ends, which lost 1 base and 2 bases, there was a span of 8 bases. The chain's CDR3 is CASSLDMGNYGYTF. The CDR3 region has the DNA TGTGCCAGCAGCTTAGATATGGGGAACTATGGCTACACCTTC.